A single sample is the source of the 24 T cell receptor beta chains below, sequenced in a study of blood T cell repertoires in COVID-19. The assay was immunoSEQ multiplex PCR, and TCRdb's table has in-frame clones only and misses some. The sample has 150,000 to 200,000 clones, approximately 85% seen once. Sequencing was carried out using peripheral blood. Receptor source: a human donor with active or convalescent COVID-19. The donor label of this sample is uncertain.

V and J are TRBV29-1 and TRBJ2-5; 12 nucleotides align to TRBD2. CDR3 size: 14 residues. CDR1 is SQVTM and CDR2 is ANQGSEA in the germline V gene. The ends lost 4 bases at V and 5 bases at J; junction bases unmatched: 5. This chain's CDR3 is CSVGTSGAWETQYF. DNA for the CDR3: TGCAGCGTTGGGACTAGCGGGGCATGGGAGACCCAGTACTTC. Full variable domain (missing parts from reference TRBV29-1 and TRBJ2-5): SAVISQKPSRDICQRGTSLTIQCQVDSQVTMMFWYRQQPGQSLTLIATANQGSEATYESGFVIDKFPISRPNLTFSTLTVSNMSPEDSSIYLCSVGTSGAWETQYFGPGTRLLVL.

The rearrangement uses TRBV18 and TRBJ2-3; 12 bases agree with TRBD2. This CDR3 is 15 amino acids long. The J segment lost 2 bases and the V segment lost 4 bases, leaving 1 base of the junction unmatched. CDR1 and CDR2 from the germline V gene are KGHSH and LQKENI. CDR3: CASSRTSGITDTQYF. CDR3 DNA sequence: TGTGCCAGCTCACGGACTAGCGGGATCACAGATACGCAGTATTTT.

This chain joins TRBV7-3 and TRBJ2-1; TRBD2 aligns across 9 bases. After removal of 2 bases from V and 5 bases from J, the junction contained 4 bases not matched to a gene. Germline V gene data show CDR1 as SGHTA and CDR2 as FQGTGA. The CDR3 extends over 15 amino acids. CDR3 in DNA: TGTGCCAGCAGCTTATTTAGCGGGAGAGACAATGAGCAGTTCTTC. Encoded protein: CASSLFSGRDNEQFF.

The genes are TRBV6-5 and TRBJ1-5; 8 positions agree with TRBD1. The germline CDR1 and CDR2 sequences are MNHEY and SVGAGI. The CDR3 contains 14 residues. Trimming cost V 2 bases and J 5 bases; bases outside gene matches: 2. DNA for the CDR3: TGTGCCAGCAGTTACCTACAGGGGGATCAGCCCCAGCATTTT. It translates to CASSYLQGDQPQHF.

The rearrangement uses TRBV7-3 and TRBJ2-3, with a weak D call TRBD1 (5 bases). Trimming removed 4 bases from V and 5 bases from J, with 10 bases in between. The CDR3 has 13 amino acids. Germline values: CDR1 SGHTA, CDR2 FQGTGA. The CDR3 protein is CASSSSRGDTQYF. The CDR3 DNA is TGTGCCAGCAGCTCCTCTAGGGGAGATACGCAGTATTTT.

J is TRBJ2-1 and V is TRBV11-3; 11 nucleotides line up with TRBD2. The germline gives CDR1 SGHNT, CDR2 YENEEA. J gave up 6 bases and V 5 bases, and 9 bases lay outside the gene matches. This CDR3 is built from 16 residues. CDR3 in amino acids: CASSALAGGTGNEQFF. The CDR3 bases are TGTGCCAGCAGCGCGTTAGCGGGAGGGACCGGCAATGAGCAGTTCTTC.

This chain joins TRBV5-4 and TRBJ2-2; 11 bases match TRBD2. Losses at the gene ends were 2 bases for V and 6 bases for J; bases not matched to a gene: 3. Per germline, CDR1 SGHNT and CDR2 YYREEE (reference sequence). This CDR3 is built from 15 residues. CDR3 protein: CASSLLAGVAGELFF. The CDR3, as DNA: TGTGCCAGCAGCTTACTAGCGGGAGTAGCCGGGGAGCTGTTTTTT.

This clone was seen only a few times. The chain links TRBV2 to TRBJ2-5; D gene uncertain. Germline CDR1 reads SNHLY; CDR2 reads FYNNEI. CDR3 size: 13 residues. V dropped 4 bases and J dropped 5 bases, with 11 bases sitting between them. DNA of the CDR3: TGTGCCAGCAGTGGAGAGGTCCGGGAGACCCAGTACTTC. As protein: CASSGEVRETQYF.

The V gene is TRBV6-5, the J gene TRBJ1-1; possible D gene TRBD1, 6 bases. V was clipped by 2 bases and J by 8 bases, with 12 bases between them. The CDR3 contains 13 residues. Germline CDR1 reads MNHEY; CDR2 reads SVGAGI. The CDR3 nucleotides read TGTGCCAGCAGTTACGGTCAGGGGCGAGAAGCTTTCTTT. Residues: CASSYGQGREAFF.

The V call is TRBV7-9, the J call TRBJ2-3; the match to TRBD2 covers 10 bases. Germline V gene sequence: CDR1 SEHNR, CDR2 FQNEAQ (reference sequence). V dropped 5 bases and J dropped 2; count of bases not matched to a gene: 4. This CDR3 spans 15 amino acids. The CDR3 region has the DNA TGTGCCAGCAGCCCGGGACTAGCGATCACAGATACGCAGTATTTT. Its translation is CASSPGLAITDTQYF.

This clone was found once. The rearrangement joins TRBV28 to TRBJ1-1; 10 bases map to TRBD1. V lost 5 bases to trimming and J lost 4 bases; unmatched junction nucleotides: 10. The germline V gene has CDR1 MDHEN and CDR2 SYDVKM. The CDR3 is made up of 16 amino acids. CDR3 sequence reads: CASSRLGQGVVTEAFF. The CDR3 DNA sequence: TGTGCCAGCAGTAGGCTTGGACAGGGGGTGGTCACTGAAGCTTTCTTT.

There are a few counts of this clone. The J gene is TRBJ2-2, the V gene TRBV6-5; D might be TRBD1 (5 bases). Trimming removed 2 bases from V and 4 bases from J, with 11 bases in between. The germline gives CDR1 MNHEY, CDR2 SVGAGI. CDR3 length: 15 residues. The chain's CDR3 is CASSYASGITGELFF. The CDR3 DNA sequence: TGTGCCAGCAGTTACGCCTCAGGGATCACCGGGGAGCTGTTTTTT.

The CDR3 DNA reads as TGTGCCAGCAGTGCCCGCGGGGCAGGTCACATATCCTACGAGCAGTACTTC. Translating it yields CASSARGAGHISYEQYF. The chain recombines TRBV6-1 with TRBJ2-7; D perhaps matches TRBD2 (6 bases). Germline CDR1 MNHNS, CDR2 SASEGT. V dropped 4 bases and J dropped 1 base, with 20 bases sitting between them. The CDR3 runs 17 residues.

CDR3 in amino acids: CASSVAGAASTEAFF. CDR3 coding DNA: TGTGCCAGCAGCGTAGCTGGGGCCGCGAGCACTGAAGCTTTCTTT. This chain connects TRBV9 to TRBJ1-1; TRBD1 might be the D (5 bases). CDR3 size: 15 residues. Deletions cut 0 bases from V and 4 bases from J, with 13 bases between. In germline, CDR1 is SGDLS, CDR2 YYNGEE.

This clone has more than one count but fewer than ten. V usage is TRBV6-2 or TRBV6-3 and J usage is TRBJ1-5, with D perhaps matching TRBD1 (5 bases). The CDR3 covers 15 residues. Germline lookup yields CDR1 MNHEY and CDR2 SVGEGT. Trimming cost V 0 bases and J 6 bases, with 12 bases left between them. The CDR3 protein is CASSYSRRGGQPQHF. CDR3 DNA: TGTGCCAGCAGTTACTCCCGTCGGGGGGGTCAGCCCCAGCATTTT.

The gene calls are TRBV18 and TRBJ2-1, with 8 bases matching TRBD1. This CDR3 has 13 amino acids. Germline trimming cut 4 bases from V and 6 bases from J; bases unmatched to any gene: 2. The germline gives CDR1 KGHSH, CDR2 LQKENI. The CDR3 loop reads CASSRDRPNEQFF. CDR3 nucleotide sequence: TGTGCCAGCTCACGGGACAGGCCCAATGAGCAGTTCTTC.

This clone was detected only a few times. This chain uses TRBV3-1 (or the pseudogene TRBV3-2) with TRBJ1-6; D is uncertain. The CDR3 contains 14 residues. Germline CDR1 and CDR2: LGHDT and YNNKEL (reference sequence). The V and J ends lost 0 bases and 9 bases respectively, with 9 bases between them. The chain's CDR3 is CASSQDSGSSPLHF. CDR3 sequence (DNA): TGTGCCAGCAGCCAAGATTCGGGGAGTTCACCCCTCCACTTT.

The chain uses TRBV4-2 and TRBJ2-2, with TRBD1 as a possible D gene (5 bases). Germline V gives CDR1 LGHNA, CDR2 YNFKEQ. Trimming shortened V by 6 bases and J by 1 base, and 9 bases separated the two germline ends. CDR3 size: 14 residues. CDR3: CASRTEKNTGELFF. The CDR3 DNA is TGTGCCAGCAGGACAGAAAAGAACACCGGGGAGCTGTTTTTT.

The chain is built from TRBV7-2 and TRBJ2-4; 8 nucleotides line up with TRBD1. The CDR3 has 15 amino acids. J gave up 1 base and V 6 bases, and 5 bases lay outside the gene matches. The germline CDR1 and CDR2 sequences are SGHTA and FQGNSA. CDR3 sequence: CASRARGQAKNIQYF. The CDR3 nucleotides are TGTGCCAGCAGGGCCAGGGGGCAGGCCAAAAACATTCAGTACTTC.

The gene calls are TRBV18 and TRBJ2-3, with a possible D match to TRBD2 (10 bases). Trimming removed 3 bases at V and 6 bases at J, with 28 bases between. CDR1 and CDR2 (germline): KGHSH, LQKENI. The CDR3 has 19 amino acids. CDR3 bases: TGTGCCAGCTCACCCTGGGACAGGGTACGGACTAGCGGACGGGATACGCAGTATTTT. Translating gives CASSPWDRVRTSGRDTQYF. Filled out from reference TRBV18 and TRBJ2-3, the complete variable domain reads NAGVMQNPRHLVRRRGQEARLRCSPMKGHSHVYWYRQLPEEGLKFMVYLQKENIIDESGMPKERFSAEFPKEGPSILRIQQVVRGDSAAYFCASSPWDRVRTSGRDTQYFGPGTRLTVL.

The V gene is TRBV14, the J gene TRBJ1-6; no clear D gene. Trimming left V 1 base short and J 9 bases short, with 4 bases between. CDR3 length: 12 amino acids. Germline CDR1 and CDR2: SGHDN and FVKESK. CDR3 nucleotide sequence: TGTGCCAGCAGCCAAGGTCTTTCACCCCTCCACTTT. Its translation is CASSQGLSPLHF. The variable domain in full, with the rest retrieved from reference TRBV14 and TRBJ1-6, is EAGVTQFPSHSVIEKGQTVTLRCDPISGHDNLYWYRRVMGKEIKFLLHFVKESKQDESGMPNNRFLAERTGGTYSTLKVQPAELEDSGVYFCASSQGLSPLHFGNGTRLTVT.

CDR3 nucleotides: TGTGCCAGCAGTTTATGGGGCAACAATGAGCAGTTCTTC. Translated, it gives CASSLWGNNEQFF. V is TRBV12-3 or TRBV12-4 and J is TRBJ2-1, with a tentative D call TRBD1 (5 bases). V was cut by 2 bases and J by 5 bases, with 7 bases left in between. The CDR3 loop spans 13 amino acids.

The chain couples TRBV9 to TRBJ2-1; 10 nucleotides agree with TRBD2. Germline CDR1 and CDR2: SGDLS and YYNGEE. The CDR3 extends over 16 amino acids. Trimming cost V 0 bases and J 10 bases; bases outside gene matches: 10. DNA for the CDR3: TGTGCCAGCAGCGTAGGTGCGAGCGGGGGGGCTGAAGAGCAGTTCTTC. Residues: CASSVGASGGAEEQFF.

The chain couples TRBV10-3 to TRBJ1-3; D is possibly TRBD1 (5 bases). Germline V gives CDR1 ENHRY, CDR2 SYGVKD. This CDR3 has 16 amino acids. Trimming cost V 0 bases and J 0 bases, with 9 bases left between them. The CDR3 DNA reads TGTGCCATCAGTGAGTCGAACGGACACTCTGGAAACACCATATATTTT. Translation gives CAISESNGHSGNTIYF.